This T cell receptor (beta chain) is drawn from a study of blood T cell repertoires in COVID-19. There are 15 residues in the CDR3. V was clipped by 5 bases and J by 8 bases, with 18 bases between them. From germline, CDR1 is SEHNR and CDR2 FQNEAQ (reference sequence). Authors' methods: How many nucleated cells were present was estimated from reference gene primer amplification. The table came from immunoSEQ multiplex PCR; TCRdb's copy has only in-frame clones and leaves some out. V and J calls and clone size come straight from that table; D and trimming were deduced from the DNA. This table has some 250,000 clones, over 75% appearing once.

The source of this sequence is a woman aged 25-40 years with acute or convalescent COVID-19. The rearrangement uses TRBV7-9 and TRBJ1-4, with D perhaps matching TRBD1 (5 bases). Material: peripheral blood. The CDR3 loop reads CASSVQGGLDEKLFF. In DNA form, the CDR3 reads TGTGCCAGCAGCGTTCAGGGAGGGTTAGACGAAAAACTGTTTTTT.